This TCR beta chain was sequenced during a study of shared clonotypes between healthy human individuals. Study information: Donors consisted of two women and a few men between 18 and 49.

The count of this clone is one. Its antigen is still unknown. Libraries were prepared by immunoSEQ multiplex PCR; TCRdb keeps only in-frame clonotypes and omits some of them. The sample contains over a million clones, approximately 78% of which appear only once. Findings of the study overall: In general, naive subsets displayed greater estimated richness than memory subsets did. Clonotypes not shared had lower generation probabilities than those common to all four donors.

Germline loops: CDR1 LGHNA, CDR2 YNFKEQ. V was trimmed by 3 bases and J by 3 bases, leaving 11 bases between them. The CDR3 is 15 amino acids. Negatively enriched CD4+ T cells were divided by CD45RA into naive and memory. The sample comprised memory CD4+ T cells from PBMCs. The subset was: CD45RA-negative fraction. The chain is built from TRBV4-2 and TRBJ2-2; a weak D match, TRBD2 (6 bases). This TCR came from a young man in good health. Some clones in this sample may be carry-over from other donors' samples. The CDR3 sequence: CASSQAGPYTGELFF. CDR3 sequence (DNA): TGTGCCAGCAGCCAGGCGGGACCTTACACCGGGGAGCTGTTTTTT.